This is a list of T cell receptor beta chains from one sample in a study of T cells in Graves' hyperthyroidism and ophthalmopathy. TCRdb reprocessed the multiplex PCR reads via MiXCR and lists one record per CDR3 protein. This table has a few hundred thousand distinct CDR3 sequences, 15% to 18% appearing once. The source material was blood. These receptors all stem from a woman aged 25 to 39 with Graves' hyperthyroidism. The CDR3 runs from the conserved cysteine through the conserved F or W. Fields, in order: D gene, V gene, J gene, clone size, CDR3 DNA, CDR3 protein. D genes are given only for firm matches. Where a row states a size, it is once, few, many or the class of an expanded clone; other rows omit it.

.	TRBV2	TRBJ2-4	many	TGTGCCAGCAGTGAAGACGAGGCTGGCAAAAACATTCAGTACTTC	CASSEDEAGKNIQYF
.	TRBV19	TRBJ1-1	few	TGTGCCAGTAGCCAAAGGGACACTGAAGCTTTCTTT	CASSQRDTEAFF
.	TRBV5-1	TRBJ2-1	many	TGCGCCAGCAGGAGGGGGGCGCTGGGCAATGAGCAGTTCTTC	CASRRGALGNEQFF
TRBD1	TRBV6-5	TRBJ1-2	.	TGTGCCAGCAGTTACGATGGACAGGGGGTTGATGGCTACACCTTC	CASSYDGQGVDGYTF
.	TRBV7-6	TRBJ2-5	few	TGTGCCAGCAGCTTAGCGGATGGGGAGACCCAGTACTTC	CASSLADGETQYF
TRBD1	TRBV12-3/TRBV12-4	TRBJ1-3	many	TGTGCCAGCACCCCCACCCGGGGACAGGCGGGAGGAAACACCATATATTTT	CASTPTRGQAGGNTIYF
.	TRBV7-9	TRBJ1-5	few	TGTGCCAGCAGCTTAAGCTTTCCCTTTAATCAGCCCCAGCATTTT	CASSLSFPFNQPQHF
.	TRBV19	TRBJ1-1	.	TGTGCCAGTAGTGTATCGACAGGCATGAACACTGAAGCTTTCTTT	CASSVSTGMNTEAFF
.	TRBV2	TRBJ1-1	.	TGTGCCAGCAGTGTGGAGGGCGCAGACACTGAAGCTTTCTTT	CASSVEGADTEAFF
TRBD1	TRBV5-4	TRBJ1-2	.	TGTGCCAGCAGCCTCCCCCGGCAGGGGGCGAGTGGCTACACCTTC	CASSLPRQGASGYTF
TRBD2	TRBV5-4	TRBJ2-3	many	TGTGCCAGCAGCTTTGGCGGGGGGTACACAGATACGCAGTATTTT	CASSFGGGYTDTQYF
.	TRBV7-2	TRBJ1-1	many	TGTGCCAGCAGCTTAGGCTCGGCAGGGCGGACTGAAGCTTTCTTT	CASSLGSAGRTEAFF
.	TRBV6-1	TRBJ2-2	few	TGTGCCAGTTTCAGACAAAGTTCGTTAACCGGGGAGCTGTTTTTT	CASFRQSSLTGELFF
.	TRBV7-8	TRBJ2-7	many	TGTGCCAGCAGCTTAAAGCGGGCCCCTTACGAGCAGTACTTC	CASSLKRAPYEQYF
TRBD2	TRBV5-5	TRBJ2-5	.	TGTGCCAGCAGAGGACTAGCGGGAGTGGGAGAGACCCAGTACTTC	CASRGLAGVGETQYF
.	TRBV3-1	TRBJ1-5	few	TGTGCCAGCAGCCAAGCAGGGAAGCCCCAGCATTTT	CASSQAGKPQHF
.	TRBV6-1	TRBJ2-7	few	TGTGCCACCCACGGGGAACCCTACTACGAGCAGTACTTC	CATHGEPYYEQYF
TRBD1	TRBV6-1	TRBJ1-2	few	TGTGCCAGCAGTGAAGAGTACGGCCAGGGGGTGTCGGGTGGCTACACCTTC	CASSEEYGQGVSGGYTF
TRBD2	TRBV27	TRBJ2-1	few	TGTGCCAGCAGTACCCGAGGACTAGGTGAGCAGTTCTTC	CASSTRGLGEQFF
.	TRBV10-3	TRBJ2-1	many	TGTGCCGCGGGGATCAAGAGCTCCTACAATGAGCAGTTCTTC	CAAGIKSSYNEQFF
TRBD2	TRBV12-5	TRBJ2-7	many	TGTGCTCCCACCGGGAAGCGGGGATACTCCTACGAGCAGTACTTC	CAPTGKRGYSYEQYF
.	TRBV28	TRBJ2-1	many	TGTGCGGCCGGGACCACCGCGAACAATGAGCAGTTCTTC	CAAGTTANNEQFF
TRBD1	TRBV25-1	TRBJ2-5	few	TGTGCCAGCAGTGGATACAGGGGCAACCAAGAGACCCAGTACTTC	CASSGYRGNQETQYF
.	TRBV7-9	TRBJ2-1	few	TGTGCCAGCAGCTACCTAATAACAGGGGGTACTAGACTAGCGGCGTACAATGAGCAGTTCTTC	CASSYLITGGTRLAAYNEQFF
TRBD2	TRBV7-2	TRBJ2-1	.	TGTGCCAGCAGCCTACTAAGACTAGCGGGGAGCTCCTACAATGAGCAGTTCTTC	CASSLLRLAGSSYNEQFF
.	TRBV2	TRBJ2-2	few	TGTGCCAGCAATAAACAGAACACCGGGGAGCTGTTTTTT	CASNKQNTGELFF
TRBD1	TRBV5-1	TRBJ2-1	few	TGCGCCAGCAGCTCCGGGACAGGGTCGTACGAGCAGTTCTTC	CASSSGTGSYEQFF
.	TRBV6-2/TRBV6-3	TRBJ2-1	few	TGTGCCAGCAGTTACCCCACTATCAGACAGGCGGTCCCCTACAATGAGCAGTTCTTC	CASSYPTIRQAVPYNEQFF
TRBD2	TRBV10-1	TRBJ2-1	few	TGCGCCAGCAGTGGACTAGCCATCAATGAGCAGTTCTTC	CASSGLAINEQFF
TRBD2	TRBV5-1	TRBJ2-1	.	TGCGCCAGCAGCCCCGAGGCTAGCGGGGCAAGGGAGCAGTTCTTC	CASSPEASGAREQFF
.	TRBV30	TRBJ2-2	many	TGTGCCTGGACCACCGGCGGGGCCGGGGAGCTGTTTTTT	CAWTTGGAGELFF
.	TRBV11-2	TRBJ2-7	many	TGTGCCAGCAGCTTAGGTCGTCATCTCAGGGGCTACGAGCAGTACTTC	CASSLGRHLRGYEQYF
.	TRBV12-5	TRBJ2-1	many	TGTGCTAGTGGTTTGTTGAACTCCTACAATGAGCAGTTCTTC	CASGLLNSYNEQFF
TRBD1	TRBV19	TRBJ1-2	.	TGTGCCAGTAGTTACGGGACAGGGGGCCTGGACTATGGCTACACCTTC	CASSYGTGGLDYGYTF
TRBD2	TRBV19	TRBJ2-1	few	TGTGCCAGTACCCCTAGCGGGAAGTCCTACAATGAGCAGTTCTTC	CASTPSGKSYNEQFF
.	TRBV28	TRBJ1-5	.	TGTGCCAGCAGTGAAATGGGGGAAGGGAATCAGCCCCAGCATTTT	CASSEMGEGNQPQHF
TRBD2	TRBV5-1	TRBJ2-3	.	TGCGCCAGCAGACCGACTAGCGGGCAAGTCACAGATACGCAGTATTTT	CASRPTSGQVTDTQYF
TRBD2	TRBV28	TRBJ2-7	many	TGTGCCAGCAGTTCATGGGGGACTAGCGGGAGGGCAAACCATTACGAGCAGTACTTC	CASSSWGTSGRANHYEQYF
.	TRBV20-1	TRBJ1-5	many	TGCAGTGCTAGAGATCCAGGGGCCAGCAGTCAGCCCCAGCATTTT	CSARDPGASSQPQHF
.	TRBV9	TRBJ2-5	many	TGTGCCAGCAGCGTAGGCCCGGGGCAAGAGACCCAGTACTTC	CASSVGPGQETQYF
TRBD2	TRBV7-2	TRBJ2-1	.	TGTGCCAGCAGCCCCCTTAGCGGGAGACCCTACAATGAGCAGTTCTTC	CASSPLSGRPYNEQFF
TRBD2	TRBV15	TRBJ2-1	.	TGTGCCACCAGCAGAGATAGTATCCTAGCGGGAGGGATAGGTGAGCAGTTCTTC	CATSRDSILAGGIGEQFF
.	TRBV7-8	TRBJ2-7	.	TGTGCCAGCTCACCAGGGAACCTGGGCGAGCAGTACTTC	CASSPGNLGEQYF
.	TRBV4-3	TRBJ2-7	few	TGCGCCAGCAGCCAAGATGGAAACCGGCCCTACGAGCAGTACTTC	CASSQDGNRPYEQYF
.	TRBV27	TRBJ2-3	.	TGTGCCAGCAGCAGGGACGATACGCAGTATTTT	CASSRDDTQYF
.	TRBV27	TRBJ1-1	many	TGTGCCAGCTATTCTTTGGGCAGGGGCCAAACTGAAGCTTTCTTT	CASYSLGRGQTEAFF
TRBD2	TRBV6-1	TRBJ2-7	.	TGTGCCAGTCAGCAGTCGTGGGAGGGCGAGCAGTACTTC	CASQQSWEGEQYF
.	TRBV20-1	TRBJ2-1	few	TGCAGTGCTAGAGTCGGCATCGGTGAGCAGTTCTTC	CSARVGIGEQFF
TRBD2	TRBV5-1	TRBJ2-1	.	TGCGCCAGCAGCGCAGGACTAGCGGGACTCCTAAACAATGAGCAGTTCTTC	CASSAGLAGLLNNEQFF
.	TRBV27	TRBJ1-6	few	TGTGCCAGCAGTTTATCTCCGGGGAGTTCACCCCTCCACTTT	CASSLSPGSSPLHF
.	TRBV27	TRBJ2-2	.	TGTGCCAGCAAGGGTGGCGGGGAGCTGTTTTTT	CASKGGGELFF